A single sample gave rise to the 13 T cell receptor beta chains below, sequenced in a study of blood T cell repertoires in COVID-19. Sequencing used immunoSEQ multiplex PCR; TCRdb keeps in-frame clones, though not all of them. There are tens of thousands of clones in the sample; about nine tenths occur only once, and 3% to 4% lies in the top ten. The specimen sequenced was peripheral blood. The receptors originated from a middle-aged man with active COVID-19.

The V and J genes are TRBV11-2 and TRBJ1-3, with D perhaps matching TRBD1 (5 bases). The CDR3 consists of 17 residues. V lost 5 bases and J 0 bases, leaving 17 bases between the germline ends. Germline V gives CDR1 SGHAT, CDR2 FQNNGV. The CDR3, as DNA: TGTGCCAGCAGCACTATCCCGACAGTCGTCTCTGGAAACACCATATATTTT. Translation: CASSTIPTVVSGNTIYF.

CDR3 protein: CASTKGTGSDEQYF. The CDR3 DNA reads TGTGCCAGCACCAAAGGGACAGGGAGCGACGAGCAGTACTTC. The chain uses TRBV2 and TRBJ2-7; 9 bases are shared with TRBD1. Germline CDR1 and CDR2: SNHLY and FYNNEI. The CDR3 is 14 residues long. V trimming: 7 bases; J trimming: 5 bases; junction bases outside the gene matches: 9.

The chain carries TRBV30 and TRBJ1-5; D is perhaps TRBD1 (6 bases). The CDR3 loop spans 14 amino acids. The V gene lost 4 bases and the J gene lost 3 bases, with 13 bases spanning the gap. The germline V gene encodes CDR1 GTSNPN and CDR2 SVGIG (reference sequence). CDR3 residues: CAWNVRGFNQPQHF. The CDR3 DNA reads TGTGCCTGGAATGTAAGGGGGTTCAATCAGCCCCAGCATTTT. Full variable domain (remainder filled in from reference TRBV30 and TRBJ1-5): SQTIHQWPATLVQPVGSPLSLECTVEGTSNPNLYWYRQAAGRGLQLLFYSVGIGQISSEVPQNLSASRPQDRQFILSSKKLLLSDSGFYLCAWNVRGFNQPQHFGDGTRLSIL.

This chain joins TRBV24-1 and TRBJ2-7; tentatively, D is TRBD1 (6 bases). CDR3 length: 13 amino acids. The ends were cut back, 0 bases at V and 5 bases at J, with 7 bases in the middle. Germline-derived CDR1 and CDR2 are KGHDR and SFDVKD. The CDR3 is CATSDLYRDEQYF. The CDR3 coding sequence is TGTGCCACCAGTGATTTGTACAGGGACGAGCAGTACTTC.

The chain carries TRBV7-9 and TRBJ1-1, with no clear D. This CDR3 comprises 14 residues. Germline-derived CDR1 and CDR2 are SEHNR and FQNEAQ (reference sequence). Trimming shortened V by 2 bases and J by 0 bases, and 7 bases separated the two germline ends. DNA of the CDR3: TGTGCCAGCAGCTTAACGGGGATGAACACTGAAGCTTTCTTT. Translating it yields CASSLTGMNTEAFF.

This sequence joins TRBV28 and TRBJ2-2; 8 bases fit TRBD2. Germline trimming cut 11 bases from V and 5 bases from J; bases unmatched to any gene: 13. The CDR3 has 15 residues. The germline V gene encodes CDR1 MDHEN and CDR2 SYDVKM. The CDR3 region is CAGGLAGGRTGELFF. The CDR3 nucleotides are TGTGCCGGGGGCTTGGCGGGGGGTAGGACCGGGGAGCTGTTTTTT.

This rearrangement joins TRBV9 to TRBJ2-7, with 7 bases matching TRBD2. This CDR3 region has 14 residues. J gave up 4 bases and V 4 bases, and 8 bases lay outside the gene matches. CDR1 is SGDLS, CDR2 YYNGEE, per germline. The DNA of the CDR3 is TGTGCCAGCAGCCCATTACTAGCGATGTACGAGCAGTACTTC. Its translation is CASSPLLAMYEQYF.

A single count supports this clone. V gene TRBV18 combines with J gene TRBJ2-7, with 7 bases that match TRBD1. CDR3 size: 15 residues. Germline values: CDR1 KGHSH, CDR2 LQKENI. Trimming cost V 1 base and J 2 bases; bases outside gene matches: 5. This chain's CDR3 is CASSPQNRGAYEQYF. The CDR3 nucleotides are TGTGCCAGCTCACCACAGAACAGGGGAGCCTACGAGCAGTACTTC.

This chain connects TRBV9 to TRBJ1-2, with 10 bases aligning to TRBD1. Unmatched junction bases numbered 11, after V lost 6 bases and J lost 0 bases. Per germline, CDR1 SGDLS and CDR2 YYNGEE. This CDR3 is 17 amino acids long. Here the CDR3 reads CASKKRQGAQTNYGYTF. The CDR3 DNA sequence: TGTGCCAGCAAAAAGAGACAGGGGGCCCAGACTAACTATGGCTACACCTTC.

The rearrangement links TRBV29-1 to TRBJ2-3, with TRBD2 as a possible D gene (5 bases). CDR1 and CDR2 (germline): SQVTM, ANQGSEA. This CDR3 has 13 amino acids. Trimming stripped 3 bases from V and 7 bases from J, with 14 bases between. Here the CDR3 DNA reads TGCAGCGTTGACGGCCCTACGGGAAATACGCAGTATTTT. This sequence encodes CSVDGPTGNTQYF.

The gene calls are TRBV5-1 and TRBJ1-2, with 10 nucleotides matching TRBD1. CDR3 length: 15 residues. CDR1 and CDR2 (germline): SGHRS, YFSETQ. The J segment lost 8 bases and the V segment lost 4 bases, leaving 11 bases of the junction unmatched. Here the CDR3 reads CASSPSRQGAGGYTF. As DNA, the CDR3 is TGCGCCAGCAGCCCCTCACGACAGGGGGCGGGAGGCTACACCTTC.

V usage is TRBV7-9 and J usage is TRBJ2-1, with unresolved D. The V and J ends lost 4 bases and 7 bases respectively, with 11 bases between them. Germline CDR1 reads SEHNR; CDR2 reads FQNEAQ (reference sequence). CDR3 length: 13 amino acids. The CDR3 sequence: CASSSQLGNEQFF. The CDR3 nucleotides are TGTGCCAGCAGCTCCCAACTCGGGAATGAGCAGTTCTTC.

This chain uses TRBV7-3 with TRBJ1-5, with D perhaps matching TRBD1 (5 bases). The V gene lost 5 bases and the J gene lost 0 bases, with 14 bases spanning the gap. Germline CDR1 and CDR2: SGHTA and FQGTGA. The CDR3 sequence is 16 residues long. The CDR3 is CASSVRQSYSNQPQHF. The DNA for the CDR3 is TGTGCCAGCAGCGTAAGACAGAGTTATAGCAATCAGCCCCAGCATTTT.